Below are 11 T cell receptor beta chains sequenced from a single sample in a study of CD8 T cell repertoires and HIV-1 epitope variants. No antigen has been identified for these receptors. Assay: immunoSEQ multiplex PCR; the TCRdb copy retains only in-frame clones and omits some. The table includes about 4,000 clones, 60% to 75% detected once. Sequenced: cultured CD8+ T cells derived from PBMCs. All receptors come from a male donor with HIV.

This clone is medium-sized (0.01 to 0.1%) in the sample. The gene calls are TRBV4-2 and TRBJ1-1; unclear D gene. V lost 1 base and J 0 bases, leaving 0 bases between the germline ends. CDR3 length equals 12 residues. In germline, CDR1 is LGHNA, CDR2 YNFKEQ. CDR3 nucleotides: TGTGCCAGCAGCCAAGTGAACACTGAAGCTTTCTTT. Amino acids: CASSQVNTEAFF.

V and J are TRBV4-3 and TRBJ1-2; no definite D call. Germline CDR1 LGHNA, CDR2 YSLEER. The CDR3 consists of 15 residues. With 0 bases removed from V and 0 bases from J, the gap between germline ends came to 8 bases. Written as DNA, the CDR3 is TGCGCCAGCAGCCAAGAGCTCGGATCTAACTATGGCTACACCTTC. Translating it yields CASSQELGSNYGYTF.

The rearrangement links TRBV7-9 to TRBJ1-2, with 7 bases that match TRBD1. V trimming: 4 bases; J trimming: 8 bases; junction bases outside the gene matches: 16. CDR1 and CDR2 from the germline V gene are SEHNR and FQNEAQ (reference sequence). The CDR3 loop spans 16 amino acids. CDR3 sequence reads: CASSSPLGQPSAGYTF. CDR3 bases: TGTGCCAGCAGCTCCCCCTTGGGACAGCCTTCCGCGGGCTACACCTTC.

The rearrangement uses TRBV4-3 and TRBJ2-3, with D hard to call. This CDR3 has 14 residues. V was cut by 0 bases and J by 4 bases, with 8 bases left in between. The germline CDR1 and CDR2 sequences are LGHNA and YSLEER. CDR3 sequence: CASSQDLASDTQYF. CDR3 DNA sequence: TGCGCCAGCAGCCAAGACCTGGCGTCAGATACGCAGTATTTT.

The chain uses TRBV30 and TRBJ1-1; a weak D match, TRBD1 (6 bases). Trimming removed 5 bases from V and 5 bases from J, with 21 bases in between. The germline CDR1 and CDR2 sequences are GTSNPN and SVGIG (reference sequence). This CDR3 spans 15 amino acids. CDR3 amino acids: CAWWTAGSGVTEAFF. The CDR3, as DNA: TGTGCCTGGTGGACAGCGGGATCTGGGGTGACTGAAGCTTTCTTT. Full variable domain (remainder filled in from reference TRBV30 and TRBJ1-1): SQTIHQWPATLVQPVGSPLSLECTVEGTSNPNLYWYRQAAGRGLQLLFYSVGIGQISSEVPQNLSASRPQDRQFILSSKKLLLSDSGFYLCAWWTAGSGVTEAFFGQGTRLTVV.

Here the CDR3 DNA reads TGTGCCAGCAGATCCACCACCACTAGCGGGGGGGCCTCTGGACTAACCGGGGAGCTGTTTTTT. It encodes CASRSTTTSGGASGLTGELFF. This rearrangement joins TRBV27 to TRBJ2-2, with 13 bases fitting TRBD2. The CDR3 extends over 21 amino acids. Losses at the gene ends were 6 bases for V and 5 bases for J; bases not matched to a gene: 21. The germline gives CDR1 MNHEY, CDR2 SMNVEV (reference sequence).

This clone has only a few counts. This chain links TRBV13 with TRBJ2-7; D possibly corresponds to TRBD2 (6 bases). The CDR3 runs to 14 residues. The germline CDR1 and CDR2 sequences are PRHDT and FYEKMQ (reference sequence). The V and J ends lost 4 bases and 0 bases respectively, with 10 bases between them. The CDR3 DNA follows: TGTGCCAGCAGCTCCCGGGACTCCTCCTACGAGCAGTACTTC. Protein: CASSSRDSSYEQYF.

This chain connects TRBV7-9 to TRBJ2-7, with 7 positions matching TRBD1. V shed 1 base and J 3 bases; nucleotides not matched to a gene: 3. Per the germline V gene, CDR1 is SEHNR and CDR2 is FQNEAQ (reference sequence). CDR3 length equals 14 residues. The CDR3 nucleotides read TGTGCCAGCAGCTTAGGATCAGGGGGCTACGAGCAGTACTTC. The encoded protein is CASSLGSGGYEQYF.

The V gene is TRBV5-4, the J gene TRBJ1-4, with TRBD1 matching over 7 bases. This CDR3 is built from 16 residues. J was trimmed by 5 bases and V by 5 bases; bases with no gene match: 12. Germline CDR1 reads SGHNT; CDR2 reads YYREEE (reference sequence). The CDR3 nucleotides are TGTGCCAGCAGTCCCGGGGAGAGGACAGGAAATGAAAAACTGTTTTTT. Protein product: CASSPGERTGNEKLFF.

This clone has a handful of counts. The genes are TRBV27 and TRBJ2-7; possible D gene TRBD2, 6 bases. V lost 5 bases, J lost 3 bases, and 17 bases lay in between. The CDR3 consists of 15 residues. Germline lookup yields CDR1 MNHEY and CDR2 SMNVEV (reference sequence). The CDR3 nucleotides are TGTGCCAGCAGTCTAAGCCGGGACTCCTACTACGAGCAGTACTTC. Amino acid sequence: CASSLSRDSYYEQYF.

This rearrangement joins TRBV5-6 to TRBJ2-3; no firm D call. In germline, CDR1 is SGHDT, CDR2 YYEEEE. With 2 bases removed from V and 5 bases from J, the gap between germline ends came to 9 bases. The CDR3 runs to 13 residues. Here the CDR3 reads CASSLDGGDTQYF. The CDR3, as DNA: TGTGCCAGCAGCTTAGACGGCGGAGATACGCAGTATTTT.